This T cell receptor beta chain was observed in a study of shared clonotypes between healthy human individuals. Study-wide findings and caveats: Rarefaction showed that sequencing of sorted subsets was incomplete (despite large depth). Generally, estimated richness proved larger in naive subsets than it did in memory subsets. It was observed that 5% to 6% of naive CD4 clonotypes were shared across a handful of donors.

When replicate PCRs were run on sorted subsets, they used 200 to 250 ng DNA, about 31,000 T cell genomes. This table comes from immunoSEQ multiplex PCR, and its TCRdb copy is limited to in-frame clones, with some not included. The sample has about 1.1 million clones; roughly 74% are singletons. On this clone itself: Its antigen is currently unknown.

Germline CDR1 MNHEY, CDR2 SVGAGI. The CDR3 runs 15 residues. The germline V and J ends were trimmed by 0 bases and 2 bases, with 10 bases remaining between them. This TCR was recovered from a man between 18 and 35 years old in good health. Some clones in this sample may be carry-over from other donors' samples. The sample was memory CD4+ T cells from PBMCs. The subset is: CD45RA-negative fraction. The chain has TRBV6-5 and TRBJ1-2; possible D gene TRBD1, 5 bases. CDR3 in DNA: TGTGCCAGCAGTTACTCATCGGGACGGAACTATGGCTACACCTTC. This sequence encodes CASSYSSGRNYGYTF.